This T cell receptor beta chain came from a study of blood T cell repertoires in COVID-19 (dated by TCRdb to the early 2020s). Background on the whole study: The collaborator samples originated in the United States, Italy and Spain and spanned the acute and convalescent phases of COVID-19. The prospective study material was composed of cDNA or gDNA derived from T cells, B-cell-depleted T cells, or PBMCs. Subjects who had been exposed to COVID-19, were actively infected with it, or had recovered from it provided the deeply sampled blood TCRbeta repertoires that made up the dataset. The repertoires were made available in a free public database intended to serve as a resource for research on the immune response to SARS-CoV-2. Samples were obtained from the ongoing ImmuneRACE study (first 160 participants) and from roughly 1,300 subjects provided by 6 global collaborators. The sample metadata nearly always contained a de-identified subject ID, COVID-19 status, age in years and sex. Where available, HLA class I and class II types were obtained from metadata supplied by the sample provider rather than from assay-based typing.

This clone turned up a few times. What this receptor recognizes is not known. No much larger clone is present one base from it, and per-base qualities are unavailable. Overall study results and their limits: The quantity of clinical and demographic metadata differed by source and by participant and was supplied without curation.

TCRbeta CDR3 regions were amplified from genomic DNA by means of the immunoSEQ Assay, a bias-controlled multiplex PCR. The authors processed their data as follows. The number of nucleated cells in each sample was estimated from the amplification of reference gene primers within the assay. Sequence reads were collapsed and filtered to measure the absolute abundance of every unique TCRbeta CDR3 rearrangement. For each sample, productive Simpson clonality was calculated by taking the square root of Simpson's diversity index across productive rearrangements. The table comes from immuneACCESS by way of TCRdb, which keeps in-frame sequences with V and J called. Part of the clones is missing from these tables; in studies checked, under half for an unresolved V gene and the rest for unknown reasons. V, J and clone size reflect that table, while D and trimming were determined from the DNA. This sample comprises 250,000 to 300,000 clones, about 89% of them detected only once. Of the sample, 1.7% is held by the ten largest clones.

The CDR3 starts with the cysteine, ends with the phenylalanine, and has 13 residues. Just CDR3 DNA is preserved here, 39 bases in frame from base 1. Participants in the prospective study were enrolled through a virtual design, were aged about 18 to 100 years, and lived in about 25 United States geographic areas. In the prospective study, participants were assigned to cohorts based on the clinical history participants reported in a screening survey and a study questionnaire. For ImmuneRACE Cohort 3, a participant was defined as recovered based on two consecutive negative NP/OP PCR tests, clearance by a healthcare professional, or resolution of symptoms. Each participant in the prospective study had whole blood, serum and a nasopharyngeal or oropharyngeal swab collected by mobile phlebotomists. Additional blood draws and questionnaires over an approximately 2-month period could optionally be provided by prospective study participants. Blood samples from the prospective study were shipped frozen or at room temperature prior to DNA extraction.

Sequenced sample: PBMCs or T cells enriched from blood (not recorded which). The origin of this receptor is a woman between 40 and 55 years old who had recovered from COVID-19. In this chain, TRBV21-1 is recombined with TRBJ2-5; the D call of TRBD1 is as the table states it, not checked on the DNA. TRBV21-1 is an annotated pseudogene. The DNA sequence is given as TGTGCCATCTGGACAGGGGGAAGTGAGACCCAGTACTTC. Its coded protein is CAIWTGGSETQYF.